A selection of T cell receptor beta chains follows, all from one sample in a study of shared clonotypes between healthy human individuals. Clones were sequenced by immunoSEQ multiplex PCR, and TCRdb holds only the in-frame ones, with some missing. There are about 2.1 million clones in the sample; about 93% occur only once, and more than 1.5% lies in the top ten. The sequenced material came from naive CD8+ T cells from PBMCs. Source of these receptors: a man in his late teens or twenties in good health. Some clones in this sample may be carry-over from other donors' samples. CDR3s include the opening cysteine and the closing phenylalanine or tryptophan. The D gene is left open where the match is weak. Not every row has a clone size; where given, it reads once, few, many or a size class.

CDR3aa: CASSQGGVGEQTQYF
CDR3nt: TGCGCCAGCAGCCAAGGTGGGGTGGGTGAGCAGACCCAGTACTTC
abundance: .
j_gene: TRBJ2-5
v_gene: TRBV4-1
d_gene: .

CDR3aa: CASSEWGHAKNIQYF
CDR3nt: TGTGCCAGCAGTGAGTGGGGGCATGCCAAAAACATTCAGTACTTC
abundance: .
j_gene: TRBJ2-4
v_gene: TRBV6-1
d_gene: .

CDR3aa: CASSHRDGQYEQYF
CDR3nt: TGTGCCAGCAGCCACCGGGACGGGCAATACGAGCAGTACTTC
abundance: .
j_gene: TRBJ2-7
v_gene: TRBV14
d_gene: .

CDR3aa: CASSLRVANEQFF
CDR3nt: TGTGCCAGCAGTTTACGCGTTGCCAATGAGCAGTTCTTC
abundance: .
j_gene: TRBJ2-1
v_gene: TRBV27
d_gene: .

CDR3aa: CASSYGTGSGETQYF
CDR3nt: TGTGCCAGCAGCTATGGGACAGGGTCGGGAGAGACCCAGTACTTC
abundance: .
j_gene: TRBJ2-5
v_gene: TRBV11-2
d_gene: TRBD1

CDR3aa: CAWSATVNSPLHF
CDR3nt: TGTGCCTGGAGTGCGACAGTCAATTCACCCCTCCACTTT
abundance: .
j_gene: TRBJ1-6
v_gene: TRBV30
d_gene: .

CDR3aa: CASSQPGQQKETQYF
CDR3nt: TGTGCCAGCAGCCAACCGGGACAGCAGAAAGAGACCCAGTACTTC
abundance: .
j_gene: TRBJ2-5
v_gene: TRBV4-2
d_gene: TRBD1

CDR3aa: CAGDPFGETQYF
CDR3nt: TGTGCCGGGGACCCCTTTGGAGAGACCCAGTACTTC
abundance: .
j_gene: TRBJ2-5
v_gene: TRBV30
d_gene: .

CDR3aa: CSVEESGTPAYEQYF
CDR3nt: TGCAGCGTTGAAGAGAGCGGGACCCCCGCCTACGAGCAGTACTTC
abundance: .
j_gene: TRBJ2-7
v_gene: TRBV29-1
d_gene: TRBD2

CDR3aa: CASSLADFYNEQFF
CDR3nt: TGTGCCAGCAGCTTAGCGGACTTCTACAATGAGCAGTTCTTC
abundance: .
j_gene: TRBJ2-1
v_gene: TRBV11-2
d_gene: .

CDR3aa: CASSPLLRGKYNEQFF
CDR3nt: TGTGCCAGTAGTCCCCTCCTCAGGGGGAAGTACAATGAGCAGTTCTTC
abundance: .
j_gene: TRBJ2-1
v_gene: TRBV19
d_gene: TRBD1

CDR3aa: CASSLHGTGVFGDTGELFF
CDR3nt: TGTGCCAGCAGCTTACATGGGACAGGGGTTTTTGGGGACACCGGGGAGCTGTTTTTT
abundance: .
j_gene: TRBJ2-2
v_gene: TRBV7-2
d_gene: TRBD1

CDR3aa: CASSFSGRNTGELFF
CDR3nt: TGTGCCAGCAGCTTTAGCGGGAGGAACACCGGGGAGCTGTTTTTT
abundance: .
j_gene: TRBJ2-2
v_gene: TRBV7-3
d_gene: TRBD2

CDR3aa: CASSIAVVGSQETQYF
CDR3nt: TGTGCCAGTAGTATCGCGGTGGTAGGCAGCCAAGAGACCCAGTACTTC
abundance: .
j_gene: TRBJ2-5
v_gene: TRBV19
d_gene: .

CDR3aa: CATSLVGASGKNEQFF
CDR3nt: TGCGCCACCAGTCTGGTCGGGGCTAGCGGGAAGAATGAGCAGTTCTTC
abundance: .
j_gene: TRBJ2-1
v_gene: TRBV5-1
d_gene: TRBD2

CDR3aa: CASSVTAGEYYEQYF
CDR3nt: TGTGCCAGCAGCGTGACAGCGGGAGAGTACTACGAGCAGTACTTC
abundance: .
j_gene: TRBJ2-7
v_gene: TRBV9
d_gene: TRBD2

CDR3aa: CVSRGGGETQYF
CDR3nt: TGTGTTAGTCGAGGGGGCGGGGAGACCCAGTACTTC
abundance: .
j_gene: TRBJ2-5
v_gene: TRBV2
d_gene: TRBD1

CDR3aa: CASSEHRGAGEQYF
CDR3nt: TGTGCCAGCAGTGAACACCGCGGGGCCGGCGAGCAGTACTTC
abundance: .
j_gene: TRBJ2-7
v_gene: TRBV6-1
d_gene: .

CDR3aa: CASRDLRGNYGYTF
CDR3nt: TGTGCCAGCAGGGACTTGAGGGGAAACTATGGCTACACCTTC
abundance: .
j_gene: TRBJ1-2
v_gene: TRBV6-1
d_gene: .

CDR3aa: CASSAGQGDLTDTQYF
CDR3nt: TGTGCCAGCAGTGCAGGACAGGGGGACCTCACAGATACGCAGTATTTT
abundance: .
j_gene: TRBJ2-3
v_gene: TRBV27
d_gene: TRBD1

CDR3aa: CASSPRDRTSGNSYEQYF
CDR3nt: TGTGCCAGCAGCCCCCGGGACAGGACTAGCGGCAACTCCTACGAGCAGTACTTC
abundance: .
j_gene: TRBJ2-7
v_gene: TRBV7-9
d_gene: TRBD2

CDR3aa: CASSSGVKGAQYF
CDR3nt: TGTGCCAGCAGCTCCGGGGTCAAGGGGGCCCAGTACTTC
abundance: .
j_gene: TRBJ2-5
v_gene: TRBV5-6
d_gene: .

CDR3aa: CASSIDDDGAGLNTEAFF
CDR3nt: TGTGCCAGTAGTATAGATGATGATGGGGCAGGGCTGAACACTGAAGCTTTCTTT
abundance: .
j_gene: TRBJ1-1
v_gene: TRBV19
d_gene: .

CDR3aa: CASSRPRGETQYF
CDR3nt: TGTGCCAGCAGCCGGCCTAGGGGAGAGACCCAGTACTTC
abundance: once
j_gene: TRBJ2-5
v_gene: TRBV28
d_gene: .

CDR3aa: CASSEGTGELFF
CDR3nt: TGTGCCAGCAGTGAAGGGACCGGGGAGCTGTTTTTT
abundance: once
j_gene: TRBJ2-2
v_gene: TRBV25-1
d_gene: .

CDR3aa: CASSPRGLDTEAFF
CDR3nt: TGCGCCAGCAGTCCCAGGGGTCTGGATACTGAAGCTTTCTTT
abundance: .
j_gene: TRBJ1-1
v_gene: TRBV5-1
d_gene: .

CDR3aa: CASSETGVNYEQYF
CDR3nt: TGTGCCAGCAGCGAGACCGGGGTAAACTACGAGCAGTACTTC
abundance: .
j_gene: TRBJ2-7
v_gene: TRBV2
d_gene: .

CDR3aa: CASSFGNEQFF
CDR3nt: TGTGCCAGCAGCTTCGGAAATGAGCAGTTCTTC
abundance: .
j_gene: TRBJ2-1
v_gene: TRBV11-3
d_gene: .

CDR3aa: CASSLDSGGEQYF
CDR3nt: TGTGCCAGCAGCTTGGACAGTGGAGGCGAGCAGTACTTC
abundance: .
j_gene: TRBJ2-7
v_gene: TRBV5-5
d_gene: .

CDR3aa: CASSGRVLSTDTQYF
CDR3nt: TGTGCCAGCAGCGGCAGGGTTCTTAGCACAGATACGCAGTATTTT
abundance: .
j_gene: TRBJ2-3
v_gene: TRBV11-2
d_gene: .

CDR3aa: CASSPSDSGSYTDTQYF
CDR3nt: TGCGCCAGCAGCCCCAGTGACAGCGGGAGCTACACAGATACGCAGTATTTT
abundance: .
j_gene: TRBJ2-3
v_gene: TRBV5-1
d_gene: TRBD2

CDR3aa: CSVTGSYGYTF
CDR3nt: TGCAGCGTCACAGGTTCCTATGGCTACACCTTC
abundance: .
j_gene: TRBJ1-2
v_gene: TRBV29-1
d_gene: .

CDR3aa: CASSQVRGGNYEQYF
CDR3nt: TGCGCCAGCAGCCAAGTAAGGGGAGGAAACTACGAGCAGTACTTC
abundance: .
j_gene: TRBJ2-7
v_gene: TRBV4-3
d_gene: .

CDR3aa: CASSQVLGQGDYEQYF
CDR3nt: TGCGCCAGCAGCCAAGTCCTGGGACAGGGGGACTACGAGCAGTACTTC
abundance: .
j_gene: TRBJ2-7
v_gene: TRBV4-1
d_gene: TRBD1

CDR3aa: CASSLRNQPQHF
CDR3nt: TGTGCCAGCAGTCTCCGGAATCAGCCCCAGCATTTT
abundance: few
j_gene: TRBJ1-5
v_gene: TRBV6-6
d_gene: .

CDR3aa: CATALAEEQYF
CDR3nt: TGTGCCACGGCGCTTGCGGAGGAGCAGTACTTC
abundance: .
j_gene: TRBJ2-7
v_gene: TRBV5-4
d_gene: .

CDR3aa: CASSLGSRAFF
CDR3nt: TGTGCCAGCAGCTTGGGTTCACGGGCTTTCTTT
abundance: .
j_gene: TRBJ1-1
v_gene: TRBV5-6
d_gene: .

CDR3aa: CASSDRGAWTEAFF
CDR3nt: TGTGCCAGCAGTGACCGAGGAGCGTGGACTGAAGCTTTCTTT
abundance: .
j_gene: TRBJ1-1
v_gene: TRBV6-1
d_gene: .

CDR3aa: CASSLSGGGLAGEGDTQYF
CDR3nt: TGTGCCAGCAGTTTATCGGGGGGTGGGCTAGCGGGTGAGGGAGATACGCAGTATTTT
abundance: .
j_gene: TRBJ2-3
v_gene: TRBV27
d_gene: TRBD2

CDR3aa: CASSQGTRVRGVLTF
CDR3nt: TGCGCCAGCAGCCAAGGTACCAGGGTGCGCGGCGTCCTGACTTTC
abundance: .
j_gene: TRBJ2-6
v_gene: TRBV4-3
d_gene: .

CDR3aa: CASSATRDSGSNEQFF
CDR3nt: TGTGCCAGCAGCGCAACCCGGGACAGCGGGTCCAATGAGCAGTTCTTC
abundance: .
j_gene: TRBJ2-1
v_gene: TRBV13
d_gene: .

CDR3aa: CASRAEGPTTTERYF
CDR3nt: TGTGCCAGCAGGGCAGAGGGGCCTACGACCACCGAGCGGTACTTC
abundance: .
j_gene: TRBJ2-7
v_gene: TRBV6-5
d_gene: .

CDR3aa: CASSLGATVSSYNEQFF
CDR3nt: TGCGCCAGCAGCTTGGGGGCCACCGTAAGCTCCTACAATGAGCAGTTCTTC
abundance: .
j_gene: TRBJ2-1
v_gene: TRBV5-1
d_gene: .

CDR3aa: CASSQDLAGTNYGYTF
CDR3nt: TGCGCCAGCAGCCAAGATCTAGCAGGGACTAACTATGGCTACACCTTC
abundance: .
j_gene: TRBJ1-2
v_gene: TRBV4-1
d_gene: .

CDR3aa: CASSRHGTDTYEQYF
CDR3nt: TGTGCCAGCAGTCGACACGGGACGGATACCTACGAGCAGTACTTC
abundance: few
j_gene: TRBJ2-7
v_gene: TRBV27
d_gene: .

CDR3aa: CASSLGRSTEAFF
CDR3nt: TGTGCCAGCAGTTTAGGCAGGTCCACTGAAGCTTTCTTT
abundance: .
j_gene: TRBJ1-1
v_gene: TRBV27
d_gene: .

CDR3aa: CASSLSRVTGGPYEQYF
CDR3nt: TGTGCCAGCAGCTTAAGTCGTGTAACGGGAGGCCCCTACGAGCAGTACTTC
abundance: .
j_gene: TRBJ2-7
v_gene: TRBV7-9
d_gene: TRBD2

CDR3aa: CASSHIGTGSLTEAFF
CDR3nt: TGTGCCAGCAGCCACATCGGGACAGGGTCTTTAACTGAAGCTTTCTTT
abundance: .
j_gene: TRBJ1-1
v_gene: TRBV27
d_gene: TRBD1